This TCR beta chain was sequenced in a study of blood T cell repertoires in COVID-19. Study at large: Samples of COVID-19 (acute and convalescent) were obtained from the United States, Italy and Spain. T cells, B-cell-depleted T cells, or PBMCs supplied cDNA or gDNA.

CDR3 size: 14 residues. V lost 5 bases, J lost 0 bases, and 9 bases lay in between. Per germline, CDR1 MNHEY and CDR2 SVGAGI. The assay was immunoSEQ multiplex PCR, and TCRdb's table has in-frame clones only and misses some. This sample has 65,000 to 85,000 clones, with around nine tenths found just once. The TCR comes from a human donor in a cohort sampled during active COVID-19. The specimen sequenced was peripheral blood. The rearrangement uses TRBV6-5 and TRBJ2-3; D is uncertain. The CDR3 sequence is CASSIQLSTDTQYF. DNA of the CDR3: TGTGCCAGCAGTATACAGCTTAGCACAGATACGCAGTATTTT.